The rows below give T cell receptor beta chains drawn from one sample of a study of blood T cells in healthy people across ages. TCRdb reprocessed the 5' RACE reads via MiXCR and lists one record per CDR3 protein. The sample has 650,000 or so distinct CDR3 sequences; 45% to 60% are singletons. Sequencing used blood. All receptors derive from a woman of 80 years or more in good health. CDR3s include the opening cysteine and the closing phenylalanine or tryptophan. A D gene is named only where the DNA matches it firmly. Expanded clones are given a class, and other clones once, few, many or no size at all.

DNA,CDR3,D,V,J,size
TGTGCCACCAGCAGAGATCATGGTTCCGAGACCCAGTACTTC,CATSRDHGSETQYF,NA,TRBV15,TRBJ2-5,NA
TGTGCCAGCAGCTCACTTGGCGGACTCAACACAGATACGCAGTATTTT,CASSSLGGLNTDTQYF,NA,TRBV7-2,TRBJ2-3,NA
TGTGCCAGCAGTGTTCGAAGGGAAGGCGGCTACACCTTC,CASSVRREGGYTF,NA,TRBV12-3/TRBV12-4,TRBJ1-2,NA
TGTGCCAGCAGTATACAGCCTTACTACGAGCAGTACTTC,CASSIQPYYEQYF,NA,TRBV27,TRBJ2-7,NA
TGCGCCAGCAGCATAGACCAGTGGAGCTCCTACAATGAGCAGTTCTTC,CASSIDQWSSYNEQFF,NA,TRBV5-1,TRBJ2-1,NA
TGTGCCAGCAGCCAGGGGACAGGGAGCTATAGCAATCAGCCCCAGCATTTT,CASSQGTGSYSNQPQHF,TRBD1,TRBV3-1,TRBJ1-5,few
TGTGCCAGCAGCAAAAGGGGCCAGGCCTATGGCTACACCTTC,CASSKRGQAYGYTF,NA,TRBV21-1,TRBJ1-2,NA
TGTGCCAGCACGTCCCTCCGGCCCACAGATACGCAGTATTTT,CASTSLRPTDTQYF,NA,TRBV27,TRBJ2-3,many
TGTGCCAGCAGCCAAGAAGGAACTGCCAATGAGCAGTTCTTC,CASSQEGTANEQFF,NA,TRBV14,TRBJ2-1,NA
TGTGCCAGTAGGCAGGGGTACCCCAATCAGCCCCAGCATTTT,CASRQGYPNQPQHF,NA,TRBV28,TRBJ1-5,many
TGTGCCAGCAGTCGAAGTGGGACGGGCACTGAAGCTTTCTTT,CASSRSGTGTEAFF,NA,TRBV6-1,TRBJ1-1,NA
TGCAATCCCTCCCGGGGGGGCCCAGATACGCAGTATTTT,CNPSRGGPDTQYF,TRBD2,TRBV20-1,TRBJ2-3,NA
TGTGCCTGGAGTGGGGGGCCGAGAGAGACCCAGTACTTC,CAWSGGPRETQYF,NA,TRBV30,TRBJ2-5,NA
TGTGCCAGCAGCTCCCATCAGGGTAGCGGTTCACCCCCCCACTTT,CASSSHQGSGSPPHF,NA,TRBV7-2,TRBJ1-6,NA
TGTGCCAGCAGTTTAAGCGCGGGACTAGCGATAGATACGCAGTATTTT,CASSLSAGLAIDTQYF,TRBD2,TRBV28,TRBJ2-3,few
TGTGCCAGCAGGTCGACTAGCGGGGGGGCCGTAAACATTCAGTACTTC,CASRSTSGGAVNIQYF,TRBD2,TRBV12-3/TRBV12-4,TRBJ2-4,NA
TGTGCCAGCAGTGGACGGAGCGGGCTTACCTACGAGCAGTACTTC,CASSGRSGLTYEQYF,NA,TRBV2,TRBJ2-7,once
TGTGCCAGCAGTGTGGGGTGGGGAAATGAGCAGTTCTTC,CASSVGWGNEQFF,NA,TRBV27,TRBJ2-1,NA
TGTGCCACCAGCAGAGATAGGAATGAAAAACTGTTTTTT,CATSRDRNEKLFF,NA,TRBV15,TRBJ1-4,many
TGTGCCAGCAGTTCTCGGGATAATTATGAGCAGTTCTTC,CASSSRDNYEQFF,NA,TRBV12-3/TRBV12-4,TRBJ2-1,few
TGTGCCAGCAGCGGGGGACTAGCAGTCAATGAGCAGTTCTTC,CASSGGLAVNEQFF,TRBD2,TRBV7-2,TRBJ2-1,NA
TGTGCCAGCAGCCCCCGGCGAGGGGGACAAACAGATACGCAGTATTTT,CASSPRRGGQTDTQYF,NA,TRBV14,TRBJ2-3,many
TGTGCCAGCAGTCAAACCGACAGGGGTGGCAATCAGCCCCAGCATTTT,CASSQTDRGGNQPQHF,TRBD1,TRBV6-6,TRBJ1-5,NA
TGCAGTGCTAGTGGGGGGGGACAGTATGGCTACACCTTC,CSASGGGQYGYTF,TRBD1,TRBV20-1,TRBJ1-2,NA
TGTGCCAGCAGTGTGGGGTTCATGAACACTAAAGCTTTCTTT,CASSVGFMNTKAFF,NA,TRBV2,TRBJ1-1,NA
TGTGCCAGCAGCCAACACAGGGAGAGCCACGAGCAGTACTTC,CASSQHRESHEQYF,NA,TRBV3-1,TRBJ2-7,few
TGTGCCGGTCGACATGGAAATTCACCCCTCCACTTT,CAGRHGNSPLHF,NA,TRBV6-6,TRBJ1-6,many
TGTGCCAGCAGTTACTCGTCCGGACAGGGACGGAACTACGAGCAGTACTTC,CASSYSSGQGRNYEQYF,TRBD1,TRBV6-6,TRBJ2-7,NA
TGTGCCAGCAGAAACCTACTAGCGGGGCCCCATGAGCAGTTCTTC,CASRNLLAGPHEQFF,TRBD2,TRBV6-1,TRBJ2-1,NA
TGCAGCGTTCTAAAGGGGGCAGATACGCAGTATTTT,CSVLKGADTQYF,NA,TRBV29-1,TRBJ2-3,NA
TGCGCCAGCAGCGTCTCGGGGGTCAATGAGCAGTTCTTC,CASSVSGVNEQFF,NA,TRBV5-1,TRBJ2-1,few
TGTGCCAGCAGCCAAAACAGGGGGCGCGGTGAGCAGTTCTTC,CASSQNRGRGEQFF,TRBD1,TRBV3-1,TRBJ2-1,NA
TGTGCCAGCTCACTTACGACAGGGAACTATGGCTACACCTTC,CASSLTTGNYGYTF,TRBD1,TRBV18,TRBJ1-2,NA
TGCAGCACGGGGACAGGGGTGGCGGACGAGCAGTACTTC,CSTGTGVADEQYF,TRBD1,TRBV29-1,TRBJ2-7,NA
TGTGCCAGCAGTGAATCCTCGGGCAGGCCGAACACTGAAGCTTTCTTT,CASSESSGRPNTEAFF,NA,TRBV25-1,TRBJ1-1,few
TGTGCCAGCAGTTACGGGCCGACTGAGCAGTTCTTC,CASSYGPTEQFF,NA,TRBV6-6,TRBJ2-1,NA
TGTGCCAGCAGTTTCTTAGCGTCCGTACAAGAGACCCAGTACTTC,CASSFLASVQETQYF,NA,TRBV12-3/TRBV12-4,TRBJ2-5,NA
TGTGCCAGCAGATTTTACGCAGATACGCAGTATTTT,CASRFYADTQYF,NA,TRBV12-3/TRBV12-4,TRBJ2-3,NA
TGTGCCAGCAGTTCATGGACCGATCCCGGACAGGCCCGGTGGGAGACCCAGTACTTC,CASSSWTDPGQARWETQYF,TRBD1,TRBV12-3/TRBV12-4,TRBJ2-5,NA
TGTGCCAGCTCCCAGGGGGGGGAATACTCCTACGAGCAGTACTTC,CASSQGGEYSYEQYF,NA,TRBV9,TRBJ2-7,few
TGCAGTGCTAACGTAAGGGACCACGAGCAGTACTTC,CSANVRDHEQYF,NA,TRBV20-1,TRBJ2-7,few
TGTGCCAGCAAGGCGGGACTAGGGATTAATACGCAGTATTTT,CASKAGLGINTQYF,TRBD2,TRBV6-5,TRBJ2-3,many
TGTGCCACCAGTGACAAGACAGGGCACCATGAAAAACTGTTTTTT,CATSDKTGHHEKLFF,TRBD1,TRBV24-1,TRBJ1-4,many
TGTGCCAGCAGACTTTCCGGGCTCTCGACCGGGGAGCTGTTTTTT,CASRLSGLSTGELFF,NA,TRBV12-3/TRBV12-4,TRBJ2-2,many
NA,CASSVFGTGNTGELFF,NA,TRBV21-1,TRBJ2-2,NA
TGTGCCAGCAGCCCCCCGTGGCTAGCGGGAGGAATTTATAGCACAGATACGCAGTATTTT,CASSPPWLAGGIYSTDTQYF,TRBD2,TRBV7-9,TRBJ2-3,few
TGTGCCATCAGTGGGGCCAACGACAATGAGCAGTACTTC,CAISGANDNEQYF,NA,TRBV10-3,TRBJ2-7,NA
TGCGCCAGCAGAGGAGGGGCAAACATTCAGTACTTC,CASRGGANIQYF,NA,TRBV5-1,TRBJ2-4,few
TGCGCCAGCAGCCGTTCCGGACAGGGTTCCACTGAAGCTTTCTTT,CASSRSGQGSTEAFF,TRBD1,TRBV4-1,TRBJ1-1,NA
TGTGCCAGCAGCCGGGACGGGGGTTACAATGAGCAGTACTTC,CASSRDGGYNEQYF,NA,TRBV6-5,TRBJ2-4,NA
TGTGCCAGCACCCTCAGCGTCCCTCAAGAGACCCAGTACTTC,CASTLSVPQETQYF,NA,TRBV7-9,TRBJ2-5,few
TGTGCCAGCAGCCTCCCAGACAGCCCCTACGAGCAGTACTTC,CASSLPDSPYEQYF,NA,TRBV13,TRBJ2-7,NA
TGTGCCATCAGTGAGGGTCTAGCCCAAGAGACCCAGTACTTC,CAISEGLAQETQYF,NA,TRBV10-3,TRBJ2-5,NA
TGTGCCAGCAGGCAGACTAGCGGGAGATTTTCTGGGGCCAACGTCCTGACTTTC,CASRQTSGRFSGANVLTF,TRBD2,TRBV12-3/TRBV12-4,TRBJ2-6,few
TGTGCCAGCAGCCAAGAGGCTTTAAGAACCTACGAGCAGTACTTC,CASSQEALRTYEQYF,NA,TRBV4-2,TRBJ2-7,NA
TGTGCCAGCAGTGACCCCACAGGGGCATCCCCCTACGAGCAGTACTTC,CASSDPTGASPYEQYF,TRBD1,TRBV2,TRBJ2-7,NA
TGTGCCAGCAGCTTAGAGGTTAAGAGTGAGACCCAGTACTTC,CASSLEVKSETQYF,NA,TRBV11-2,TRBJ2-5,NA
TGCAGTGCTAGAGATTCGGCCAGGACTAGGAACATTCAGTACTTC,CSARDSARTRNIQYF,TRBD2,TRBV20-1,TRBJ2-4,NA